A selection of T cell receptor beta chains follows, all from one sample in a study of T cells in Graves' hyperthyroidism and ophthalmopathy. TCRdb ran MiXCR on the multiplex PCR reads and lists one entry per CDR3 protein. The table lists 600,000 or so distinct CDR3 sequences, 46% of them singletons. Sequences were obtained from peripheral blood or thyroid tissue (not recorded which). The receptors shown here come from a woman younger than 30 with Graves' hyperthyroidism. Each CDR3 is given with its conserved first and last residue.

cdr3_length	j_call	v_call	cdr3_aa
15	TRBJ2-3	TRBV10-3	CAISEGLAGGNTQYF
17	TRBJ2-7	TRBV15	CATSSPEELGEHYEQYF
13	TRBJ1-5	TRBV11-3	CASSLNNGQPQHF
16	TRBJ1-5	TRBV5-1	CASSSRQGAVDQPQHF
15	TRBJ2-5	TRBV20-1	CSARDLTGLRETQYF
15	TRBJ1-2	TRBV11-2	CASSVQGQGLYGYTF
15	TRBJ2-5	TRBV7-8	CASSLGRDQQETQYF
15	TRBJ1-5	TRBV10-3	CAISDQPYSNQPQHF
12	TRBJ2-5	TRBV29-1	CSILTGEETQYF
17	TRBJ2-2	TRBV7-9	CASSPLTSGSFTGELFF
13	TRBJ1-2	TRBV25-1	CASLTDSFHGYTF